The 5 T cell receptor beta chains below all came from one sample that was sequenced in a study of blood T cell repertoires in COVID-19. Method: immunoSEQ multiplex PCR; TCRdb's copy keeps in-frame clones and lacks some. This table holds about 250,000 clones, over 80% found once. Sequencing used peripheral blood. These receptors all come from an older woman with active or convalescent COVID-19.

The chain has TRBV5-4 and TRBJ2-7, with D possibly matching TRBD2 (5 bases). The CDR3 is made up of 16 amino acids. V lost 2 bases and J 0 bases, leaving 15 bases between the germline ends. Germline V gene lookup returns CDR1 SGHNT and CDR2 YYREEE (reference sequence). The CDR3 region is CASSFTPTRSSYEQYF. The CDR3 DNA follows: TGTGCCAGCAGCTTTACCCCCACTAGGAGCTCCTACGAGCAGTACTTC.

The CDR3 is CASSDIGAGELFF. In DNA form, the CDR3 reads TGTGCCAGCAGTGACATCGGGGCCGGGGAGCTGTTTTTT. The gene calls are TRBV6-4 and TRBJ2-2, with D perhaps matching TRBD2 (5 bases). V lost 2 bases and J 6 bases, leaving 7 bases between the germline ends. CDR3 length equals 13 residues. Germline-derived CDR1 and CDR2 are MRHNA and SNTAGT.

This chain connects TRBV25-1 to TRBJ1-6; tentative D call: TRBD1 (6 bases). The CDR3 loop spans 14 amino acids. V shed 6 bases and J shed 7 bases, with 13 bases lying between them. Germline loops: CDR1 MGHDK, CDR2 SYGVNS. This CDR3 is CASRPGHHNSPLHF. In DNA, the CDR3 is TGTGCCAGCAGACCGGGACACCACAATTCACCCCTCCACTTT.

DNA for the CDR3: TGTGCCAGCAGCCCAAGCGGTCCCGATACGCAGTATTTT. Amino acids: CASSPSGPDTQYF. This sequence joins TRBV7-9 and TRBJ2-3, with a tentative D call TRBD2 (5 bases). Germline CDR1 and CDR2: SEHNR and FQNEAQ (reference sequence). The CDR3 extends over 13 amino acids. V was trimmed by 5 bases and J by 6 bases, leaving 12 bases between them.

The chain recombines TRBV27 with TRBJ2-1, with 13 bases fitting TRBD2. This CDR3 is 16 amino acids long. The junction had 9 bases not matched to a gene; V was cut back by 5 bases and J by 8 bases. CDR1 is MNHEY and CDR2 is SMNVEV in the germline V gene (reference sequence). CDR3 nucleotide sequence: TGTGCCAGCAGTCCGAGGACTAGCGGGAGCTCACATGAGCAGTTCTTC. This gives the protein CASSPRTSGSSHEQFF.